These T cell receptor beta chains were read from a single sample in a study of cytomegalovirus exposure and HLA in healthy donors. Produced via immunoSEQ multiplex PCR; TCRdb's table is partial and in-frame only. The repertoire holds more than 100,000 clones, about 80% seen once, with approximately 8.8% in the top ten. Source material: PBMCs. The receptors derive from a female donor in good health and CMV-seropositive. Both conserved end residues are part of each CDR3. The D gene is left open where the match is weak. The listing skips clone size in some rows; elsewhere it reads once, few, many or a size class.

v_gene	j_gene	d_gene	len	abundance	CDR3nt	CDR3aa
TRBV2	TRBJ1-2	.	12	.	TGTGCCAGCAGTGAACAGGGTAATGGCTACACCTTC	CASSEQGNGYTF
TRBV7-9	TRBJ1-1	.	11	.	TGTTCCAGCAGCTCTGGGAGGGCTGTTTTCTTT	CSSSSGRAVFF
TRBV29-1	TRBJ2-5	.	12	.	TGCAGCGCGTGGACCCGGGAAGGGCCCCAGTACTTC	CSAWTREGPQYF
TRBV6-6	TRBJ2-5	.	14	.	TGTGCCAGCAGTTATAGGACTCTCCAAGAGACCCAGTACTTC	CASSYRTLQETQYF
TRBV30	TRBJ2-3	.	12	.	TGTGCCTGGAGTGCCTTCTCAGATACGCAGTATTTT	CAWSAFSDTQYF
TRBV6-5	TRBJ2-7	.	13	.	TGTGCCAGCAGTTACTCGAGAGCCTACGAGCAGTACTTC	CASSYSRAYEQYF
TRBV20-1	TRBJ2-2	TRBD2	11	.	TGCAGTGCCGGGAGGGCTGGGGAGCTGTTTTTT	CSAGRAGELFF
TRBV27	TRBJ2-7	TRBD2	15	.	TGTGCCAGCAGTTTATCCGCTAGCGGGGGCTACGAGCAGTACTTC	CASSLSASGGYEQYF
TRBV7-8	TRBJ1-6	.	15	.	TGTGCCAGCAGCTTAGCGTCAGGGGAATATTCACCCCTCCACTTT	CASSLASGEYSPLHF
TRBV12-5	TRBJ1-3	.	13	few	TGTGCTAGTGGTTTGGTACAGGGAAACACCATATATTTT	CASGLVQGNTIYF
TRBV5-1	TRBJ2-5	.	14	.	TGCGCCAGCAGCTTGGGTTCGGTCCAAGAGACCCAGTACTTC	CASSLGSVQETQYF
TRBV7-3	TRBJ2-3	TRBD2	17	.	TGTGCCAGCGGCTTACTAGCGGGGGTCCCCGTCACAGATACGCAGTATTTT	CASGLLAGVPVTDTQYF
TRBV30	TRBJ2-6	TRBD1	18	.	TGTGCCTGGAGTAAACCTCTAGGGGGCCGAACTGGGGCCAACGTCCTGACTTTC	CAWSKPLGGRTGANVLTF
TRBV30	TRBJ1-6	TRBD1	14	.	TGTGCCTGGGGCCGACAGGGACGGCAATCACCCCTCCACTTT	CAWGRQGRQSPLHF
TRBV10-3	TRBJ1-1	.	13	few	TGTGCCATCAGTATACAGGGAAGCACTGAAGCTTTCTTT	CAISIQGSTEAFF
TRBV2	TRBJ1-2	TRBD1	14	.	TGTGCCAGCAGCGTCGACAGGGGGATGGGTGGCTACACCTTC	CASSVDRGMGGYTF
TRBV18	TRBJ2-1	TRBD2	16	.	TGTGCCAGCTCACCAGAGGGACTAGCGGGGGGGAATGAGCAGTTCTTC	CASSPEGLAGGNEQFF